The 17 T cell receptor beta chains listed next were all sequenced from one sample in a study of T cell repertoires in cytomegalovirus infection. One entry per CDR3 protein, called by TCRdb with MiXCR from the reads. Among around 350,000 distinct CDR3 sequences listed, approximately 18% were seen once. Sequenced sample: PBMCs. These receptor sequences come from a human donor in good health (CMV status not recorded). Some clones in this sample may be carry-over from other donors' samples.

The table lists this clonotype with many counts. This rearrangement joins TRBV7-7 to TRBJ2-7, with D perhaps given as TRBD1 or TRBD2 (5 bases each). CDR3 length: 17 amino acids. V lost 4 bases and J 0 bases, leaving 19 bases between the germline ends. CDR1 and CDR2 (germline): SSHAT, FNYEAQ (reference sequence). The CDR3 nucleotides are TGTGCCAGCAGCTCCGGGGCGCCGGGATTAGACTCCTACGAGCAGTACTTC. As protein: CASSSGAPGLDSYEQYF.

V usage is TRBV4-3 and J usage is TRBJ2-7; D gene uncertain. The germline V gene encodes CDR1 LGHNA and CDR2 YSLEER. Trimming removed 3 bases at V and 3 bases at J, with 9 bases between. The CDR3 spans 13 residues. The CDR3 DNA reads as TGCGCCAGCAGCCAGGGGTTTTTCTACGAGCAGTACTTC. Residues: CASSQGFFYEQYF.

J is TRBJ1-4 and V is TRBV15; D uncertain. CDR1 and CDR2 (germline): LNHNV, YYDKDF (reference sequence). The CDR3 has 13 residues. The V end was cut by 5 bases, the J end by 4 bases, with 8 bases between. The CDR3 reads CATSGYSNEKLFF. The CDR3 DNA reads TGTGCCACCAGCGGTTACAGTAATGAAAAACTGTTTTTT.

This clonotype was observed a few times. This chain connects TRBV12-3 or TRBV12-4 to TRBJ1-6; D is unclear. Trimming cost V 5 bases and J 13 bases, with 12 bases left between them. This CDR3 has 12 amino acids. The CDR3 sequence: CASSLRISPLHF. Written as DNA, the CDR3 is TGTGCCAGCAGTCTCCGAATTTCGCCCCTCCACTTT.

There are many counts of this clonotype. The chain recombines TRBV7-2 with TRBJ2-3; D is uncertain. Trimming left V 3 bases short and J 5 bases short, with 9 bases between. Germline values: CDR1 SGHTA, CDR2 FQGNSA. The CDR3 sequence is 13 residues long. In DNA form, the CDR3 reads TGTGCCAGCAGCTTTAGTATGGGAGATACGCAGTATTTT. Translated: CASSFSMGDTQYF.

This clonotype was detected many times. The chain combines TRBV7-2 with TRBJ1-2; no firm D call. Germline CDR1 reads SGHTA; CDR2 reads FQGNSA. The CDR3 runs to 12 residues. V lost 3 bases to trimming and J lost 13 bases, with 15 bases between them. This CDR3 is CASSFLTPPPTF. CDR3 bases: TGTGCCAGCAGCTTTTTGACCCCTCCGCCCACCTTC.

This clonotype was seen more than once but under ten times. The J gene is TRBJ2-5, the V gene TRBV10-3; 10 bases line up with TRBD2. Germline assignment: CDR1 ENHRY and CDR2 SYGVKD. After removal of 0 bases from V and 2 bases from J, the junction contained 3 bases not matched to a gene. The CDR3 length is 16 residues. CDR3 protein: CAISESRAGGQETQYF. The CDR3 nucleotides are TGTGCCATCAGTGAGTCCCGAGCGGGAGGGCAAGAGACCCAGTACTTC.

This clonotype was counted at least ten times. The V and J genes are TRBV7-9 and TRBJ2-7; 7 bases align to TRBD1. Germline CDR1 SEHNR, CDR2 FQNEAQ (reference sequence). V shed 5 bases, J shed 2 bases, and the junction held 3 bases outside the gene matches. The CDR3 is 13 residues long. CDR3: CASSETGAYEQYF. The CDR3 nucleotides read TGTGCCAGCAGCGAAACAGGGGCCTACGAGCAGTACTTC.

With regard to this clonotype: Mismatch with germline at one junction end may stem from a read error. The chain is built from TRBV5-6 and TRBJ2-3, with D perhaps being TRBD1 or TRBD2 (5 bases each). The CDR3 loop spans 13 amino acids. From germline, CDR1 is SGHDT and CDR2 YYEEEE. The CDR3 region has the DNA TGTGCCAGCAGGTTTGCCGGGACCCCAAAAGGATTTTTT. This gives the protein CASRFAGTPKGFF.

The rearrangement links TRBV29-1 to TRBJ1-2; D is unclear. The CDR3 loop spans 12 amino acids. Germline V gene sequence: CDR1 SQVTM, CDR2 ANQGSEA. The V end was cut by 4 bases, the J end by 0 bases, with 6 bases between. The CDR3 region is CSVVMSNYGYTF. CDR3 bases: TGCAGCGTTGTCATGTCTAACTATGGCTACACCTTC.

V is TRBV6-2 or TRBV6-3 and J is TRBJ2-7, with D possibly being TRBD1 (6 bases). In germline, CDR1 is MNHEY, CDR2 SVGEGT. The CDR3 runs to 12 residues. The ends were cut back, 5 bases at V and 6 bases at J, with 11 bases in the middle. The CDR3, as DNA: TGTGCCAGCAGTACCGGGACACGCGAGCAGTACTTC. Amino acids: CASSTGTREQYF.

This clonotype has at least ten counts. The rearrangement joins TRBV7-2 to TRBJ1-2; 7 bases are shared with TRBD1. The CDR3 runs 15 residues. Germline assignment: CDR1 SGHTA and CDR2 FQGNSA. J lost 4 bases, V lost 2 bases, and 7 bases had no gene match. The CDR3 DNA reads TGTGCCAGCAGCTTAATAGCAGGGGGAAGCTATGGCTACACCTTC. Protein product: CASSLIAGGSYGYTF.

This chain uses TRBV20-1 with TRBJ1-1; 8 positions match TRBD1. Germline V CDR1 and CDR2: DFQATT, SNEGSKA (reference sequence). The CDR3 extends over 14 amino acids. Unmatched junction bases numbered 1, after V lost 0 bases and J lost 1 base. The CDR3 loop reads CSARDGTGNTEAFF. CDR3 bases: TGCAGTGCTAGAGATGGGACAGGGAACACTGAAGCTTTCTTT.

In DNA, the CDR3 is TGTGCCATCATGGAGGGGTACGAGCAGTACTTC. Its translation: CAIMEGYEQYF. The J gene is TRBJ2-7, the V gene TRBV2, with D possibly matching TRBD2 (6 bases). The length of the CDR3 is 11 residues. Between the trimmed V and J ends, which lost 10 bases and 4 bases, there was a span of 11 bases. In germline, CDR1 is SNHLY, CDR2 FYNNEI.

The chain is built from TRBV7-9 and TRBJ2-5; 14 nucleotides align to TRBD2. CDR1 and CDR2 from the germline V gene are SEHNR and FQNEAQ (reference sequence). After removal of 5 bases from V and 5 bases from J, the junction contained 7 bases not matched to a gene. The CDR3 spans 16 residues. The CDR3 loop is CASSLFRLAGGETQYF. As DNA, the CDR3 is TGTGCCAGCAGCCTCTTCCGACTAGCGGGAGGGGAGACCCAGTACTTC.

This clonotype was counted many times. The rearrangement links TRBV4-1 to TRBJ1-5, with 8 bases aligning to TRBD1. Germline loops: CDR1 MGHRA, CDR2 YSYEKL. CDR3 length equals 18 residues. The V gene end was trimmed by 2 bases and the J gene end by 2 bases; junction bases not matched to a gene: 11. The CDR3 spells CASSQYIPGQGRNQPQHF. The CDR3 DNA reads as TGCGCCAGCAGCCAATATATCCCCGGACAGGGCCGCAATCAGCCCCAGCATTTT.

The V and J genes are TRBV20-1 and TRBJ1-5; D possibly corresponds to TRBD1 (6 bases). This CDR3 is built from 13 residues. Trimming removed 3 bases from V and 11 bases from J, with 17 bases in between. Germline V gene lookup returns CDR1 DFQATT and CDR2 SNEGSKA (reference sequence). The CDR3 reads CSASGGRAVTQHF. CDR3 coding DNA: TGCAGTGCTAGCGGGGGCAGGGCGGTCACCCAGCATTTT.